This TCR beta chain was captured by sequencing in a study of CD8+ T cells in alopecia areata. About the study: Treated patients were given 5 to 10 mg oral tofacitinib twice daily. Notes on the study in general: The study found that many expanded lesional clones persisted in scalp and blood during tofacitinib.

To note about this clone: As yet, its antigen is unknown.

Deletions cut 7 bases from V and 10 bases from J, with 17 bases between. CDR1 and CDR2 from the germline V gene are MNHEY and SMNVEV (reference sequence). There are 14 residues in the CDR3. Treatment indicated: oral pan-JAK inhibitor, 5-10 mg twice daily. Reverse transcription of extracted RNA yielded cDNA, which provided the sequencing template. The assay was immunoSEQ multiplex PCR, and TCRdb's table has in-frame clones only and misses some. The data contain some 180,000 clones, about 48% of them singletons. This TCR came from a human donor with alopecia areata. J is TRBJ1-6 and V is TRBV27, with a weak D call TRBD1 (6 bases). The sample in question was CD8+ T cells sorted from blood, obtained at week 24, from a patient treated with tofacitinib. CDR3 region: CASTRGAGRSPLHF. The CDR3 DNA sequence: TGTGCCAGCACCCGGGGGGCAGGGCGCTCACCCCTCCACTTT.